Listed here are 2 T cell receptor beta chains from one sample, sequenced in a study of T cells after yellow fever vaccination. TCRdb re-called the 5' RACE reads with MiXCR, one entry per CDR3 protein. Among a few hundred thousand distinct CDR3 sequences, roughly 5.2% were seen once, and the ten largest hold 2.5% to 4%. Sequenced here: CD4+ T cells sorted from PBMCs, sampled on the day of the yellow fever booster vaccination. All receptors derive from a man aged 18 to 29 who received the YFV17D yellow fever vaccine.

This clonotype was counted between two and nine times. This chain uses TRBV28 with TRBJ1-1, with a possible D match to TRBD1 (6 bases). This CDR3 region has 15 residues. The germline CDR1 and CDR2 sequences are MDHEN and SYDVKM. Trimming pared 6 bases from V and 0 bases from J, leaving 14 bases between. The CDR3 DNA is TGTGCCAGCAGGACCGGACAGCTATTGAACACTGAAGCTTTCTTT. This translates into CASRTGQLLNTEAFF.

This clonotype has more than one count but fewer than ten. The chain employs TRBV20-1 and TRBJ1-1; D is uncertain. The CDR3 contains 14 residues. Trimming took off 1 base at V and 3 bases at J, with 12 bases between the two ends. The germline CDR1 and CDR2 sequences are DFQATT and SNEGSKA (reference sequence). CDR3 protein: CSARGLLQDTEAFF. The DNA for the CDR3 is TGCAGTGCTAGAGGTCTGCTCCAGGACACTGAAGCTTTCTTT.